The 11 T cell receptor beta chains in this list originate from one sample, sequenced in a study of shared clonotypes between healthy human individuals. The method was immunoSEQ multiplex PCR; TCRdb's version includes in-frame clones alone and lacks a portion of them. The sample holds roughly 2.2 million clones, 85% to 95% seen once. The sample was naive CD4+ T cells from PBMCs. Subset defined: CD45RA+ positively selected. These receptors were collected from a man younger than 35 in good health. Some clones in this sample may be carry-over from other donors' samples.

The chain is built from TRBV14 and TRBJ2-7; the D gene is possibly TRBD2 (6 bases). This CDR3 contains 14 residues. Germline V gene lookup returns CDR1 SGHDN and CDR2 FVKESK. The germline V and J ends were trimmed by 4 bases and 0 bases, with 10 bases remaining between them. In nucleotides, the CDR3 is TGTGCCAGCAGCCGGCGGGATTTCTCCTACGAGCAGTACTTC. As protein: CASSRRDFSYEQYF.

The chain is built from TRBV6-1 and TRBJ1-1; possible D gene TRBD1, 5 bases. Between the trimmed V and J ends, which lost 8 bases and 5 bases, there was a span of 18 bases. From germline, CDR1 is MNHNS and CDR2 SASEGT. The CDR3 totals 14 residues. CDR3 nucleotide sequence: TGTGCCAGCGTCCAGGGAGACCGAAGGACTGAAGCTTTCTTT. Translation gives CASVQGDRRTEAFF.

J is TRBJ2-3 and V is TRBV7-9; 9 bases align to TRBD2. Germline trimming cut 4 bases from V and 4 bases from J; bases unmatched to any gene: 12. The germline gives CDR1 SEHNR, CDR2 FQNEAQ (reference sequence). This CDR3 comprises 17 residues. CDR3 in DNA: TGTGCCAGCAGCTCACTCCTCCTTAGCGGGAGCGCAGATACGCAGTATTTT. Protein sequence: CASSSLLLSGSADTQYF.

Points on this clone: Other DNA sequences in the sample encode the same CDR3. The rearrangement joins TRBV27 to TRBJ2-1, with 7 bases aligning to TRBD2. This CDR3 has 15 amino acids. The V gene's germline CDR1 is MNHEY and CDR2 SMNVEV (reference sequence). V lost 4 bases, J lost 4 bases, and 7 bases stayed unmatched. The CDR3 sequence: CASSSRLAGYNEQFF. CDR3 nucleotides: TGTGCCAGCAGTTCTCGACTAGCTGGTTACAATGAGCAGTTCTTC.

The V call is TRBV28, the J call TRBJ2-6, with a possible D match to TRBD2 (5 bases). Between the trimmed V and J ends, which lost 3 bases and 1 base, there was a span of 10 bases. CDR1 is MDHEN, CDR2 SYDVKM, per germline. The length of the CDR3 is 16 residues. The CDR3 here is CASSFPRRSGANVLTF. In DNA form, the CDR3 reads TGTGCCAGCAGTTTCCCCCGGAGGTCTGGGGCCAACGTCCTGACTTTC.

This chain links TRBV6-5 with TRBJ2-7, with 9 bases fitting TRBD1. With 6 bases clipped from V and 4 bases from J, the junction kept 10 bases outside the gene matches. The germline CDR1 and CDR2 sequences are MNHEY and SVGAGI. There are 15 residues in the CDR3. The CDR3 bases are TGTGCCAGCAGCCTCGGACAGGGGCGAGTATACGAGCAGTACTTC. Its translation is CASSLGQGRVYEQYF.

This chain connects TRBV28 to TRBJ2-4; 8 bases are shared with TRBD2. Germline V gives CDR1 MDHEN, CDR2 SYDVKM. V gave up 1 base and J gave up 4 bases; unmatched junction bases: 6. There are 16 residues in the CDR3. The CDR3 DNA follows: TGTGCCAGCAGTTTATCAGCTAGCGGGTCTAAAAACATTCAGTACTTC. This encodes CASSLSASGSKNIQYF.

This sequence joins TRBV7-9 and TRBJ2-7; the D gene could be TRBD1 or TRBD2 (5 bases each). Germline V CDR1 and CDR2: SEHNR, FQNEAQ (reference sequence). The V end lost 3 bases, the J end lost 6 bases, and 15 bases lay between the germline ends. The CDR3 spans 14 residues. CDR3 amino acids: CASSLTGTAGEQYF. The CDR3, as DNA: TGTGCCAGCAGCTTGACTGGGACGGCGGGCGAGCAGTACTTC.

The chain carries TRBV28 and TRBJ2-3; tentative D call: TRBD2 (6 bases). With 5 bases removed from V and 8 bases from J, the gap between germline ends came to 14 bases. CDR3 length: 13 residues. The germline CDR1 and CDR2 sequences are MDHEN and SYDVKM. In DNA form, the CDR3 reads TGTGCCAGCAGTCCACCCCCCGGGGGTACGCAGTATTTT. This gives the protein CASSPPPGGTQYF.

J is TRBJ2-3 and V is TRBV29-1, with 12 bases that match TRBD2. CDR1 is SQVTM, CDR2 ANQGSEA, per germline. The V and J ends lost 7 bases and 4 bases, in that order; junction bases with no gene match: 6. The CDR3 has 14 amino acids. In nucleotides, the CDR3 is TGCAGCGAAACGACTAGCGGGAGTTCAGATACGCAGTATTTT. Its protein is CSETTSGSSDTQYF.

A word on this clone: The same CDR3 can be traced to other DNA sequences in this sample. The rearrangement joins TRBV7-9 to TRBJ1-1; unclear D gene. Between the trimmed V and J ends, which lost 1 base and 2 bases, there was a span of 5 bases. Germline V gene sequence: CDR1 SEHNR, CDR2 FQNEAQ (reference sequence). This CDR3 contains 13 residues. The CDR3 loop is CASSLDSNTEAFF. Written as DNA, the CDR3 is TGTGCCAGCAGCTTAGATTCAAACACTGAAGCTTTCTTT. Complete variable domain (other parts from reference TRBV7-9 and TRBJ1-1): DTGVSQNPRHKITKRGQNVTFRCDPISEHNRLYWYRQTLGQGPEFLTYFQNEAQLEKSRLLSDRFSAERPKGSFSTLEIQRTEQGDSAMYLCASSLDSNTEAFFGQGTRLTVV.